Below, 22 T cell receptor beta chains from the same sample are listed, as sequenced in a study of Ad26.COV2.S vaccination and SARS-CoV-2 variants. Clones were read by immunoSEQ multiplex PCR, and TCRdb kept only the in-frame ones, dropping some. The sample has roughly 390,000 clones; around 85% are singletons. Treatment meaning: 15 to 20 received Ad26.COV2.S at low or high dose, single or two shots; several received placebo; per-sample allocation not given. It was on day 63 after the first vaccine or placebo injection that samples were taken. The sequencing here drew on peripheral blood, taken in a trial of Ad26.COV2.S vaccine versus placebo. The receptors were gathered from a person between 18 and 65 years old who received the Ad26.COV2.S COVID-19 vaccine or a placebo.

In DNA form, the CDR3 reads TGTGCCACCAGTGATCCCGGGACAGGGGGTTACGAGCAGTACTTC. Translating it yields CATSDPGTGGYEQYF. This chain joins TRBV24-1 and TRBJ2-7, with 11 bases fitting TRBD1. Looked up from germline, CDR1 is KGHDR and CDR2 is SFDVKD. The CDR3 loop spans 15 amino acids. Unmatched junction bases numbered 4, after V lost 3 bases and J lost 4 bases.

The CDR3 DNA reads as TGTGCCAGCAGCTTGGACACCGGGGAGCTGTTTTTT. Its translation is CASSLDTGELFF. V is TRBV7-2 and J is TRBJ2-2, with D uncertain. V dropped 3 bases and J dropped 3 bases, with 2 bases sitting between them. Germline-derived CDR1 and CDR2 are SGHTA and FQGNSA. This CDR3 is built from 12 residues.

This chain connects TRBV9 to TRBJ1-1, with 7 bases fitting TRBD1. Trimming took 0 bases from V and 0 from J; bases not matched to a gene: 8. CDR1 and CDR2 from the germline V gene are SGDLS and YYNGEE. This CDR3 contains 17 residues. The CDR3 spells CASSVGDSNKMNTEAFF. The CDR3 bases are TGTGCCAGCAGCGTAGGGGACAGTAATAAGATGAACACTGAAGCTTTCTTT.

This chain connects TRBV18 to TRBJ1-5, with D maybe TRBD1 (6 bases). Germline V gene sequence: CDR1 KGHSH, CDR2 LQKENI. This CDR3 spans 14 amino acids. Trimming took off 6 bases at V and 5 bases at J, with 14 bases between the two ends. The CDR3 region has the DNA TGTGCCAGCTCTCGAGGGGGTCAGCATCAGCCCCAGCATTTT. Protein product: CASSRGGQHQPQHF.

This sequence joins TRBV6-1 and TRBJ1-5; D gene uncertain. This CDR3 is built from 16 residues. Between the trimmed V and J ends, which lost 0 bases and 2 bases, there was a span of 11 bases. CDR1 and CDR2 (germline): MNHNS, SASEGT. This chain's CDR3 is CASSEASGVGNQPQHF. CDR3 DNA sequence: TGTGCCAGCAGTGAAGCGTCCGGGGTCGGCAATCAGCCCCAGCATTTT.

The chain couples TRBV7-2 to TRBJ1-5, with 8 bases that match TRBD1. The V gene end was trimmed by 4 bases and the J gene end by 9 bases; junction bases not matched to a gene: 8. Germline loops: CDR1 SGHTA, CDR2 FQGNSA. The CDR3 sequence is 14 residues long. The CDR3 coding sequence is TGTGCCAGCAGCTCCTTCGACAGGGGAGTGCCCCAGCATTTT. It encodes CASSSFDRGVPQHF.

This chain links TRBV7-8 with TRBJ1-6; perhaps TRBD1 as D (5 bases). Between the trimmed V and J ends, which lost 3 bases and 6 bases, there was a span of 18 bases. Germline CDR1 reads SGHVS; CDR2 reads FQNEAQ. CDR3 size: 17 residues. The CDR3, as DNA: TGTGCCAGCAGCTTGCTCCCCCAGCGGGGGTTTAATTCACCCCTCCACTTT. This codes for CASSLLPQRGFNSPLHF.

The chain combines TRBV3-1 (or the pseudogene TRBV3-2) with TRBJ1-3; the D is unclear. This CDR3 contains 16 residues. V lost 0 bases and J lost 7, with 16 bases in between. Germline CDR1 and CDR2: LGHDT and YNNKEL (reference sequence). CDR3 coding DNA: TGTGCCAGCAGCCAAGAGGGCCTCCTTTCTTATAACACCATATATTTT. Translated, it gives CASSQEGLLSYNTIYF.

The chain recombines TRBV4-1 with TRBJ1-4; 8 nucleotides align to TRBD1. Unmatched junction bases numbered 0, after V lost 6 bases and J lost 3 bases. CDR3 length equals 13 residues. The germline V gene encodes CDR1 MGHRA and CDR2 YSYEKL. The CDR3 sequence is CASRQGANEKLFF. CDR3 nucleotides: TGCGCCAGCAGACAGGGGGCTAATGAAAAACTGTTTTTT.

The chain joins TRBV2 to TRBJ2-3, with 9 bases matching TRBD1. The CDR3 contains 18 residues. The V and J ends lost 1 base and 0 bases, in that order; junction bases with no gene match: 8. Germline V gene sequence: CDR1 SNHLY, CDR2 FYNNEI. CDR3 coding DNA: TGTGCCAGCAGTGAAGTTAGACAGGGGGACCCTAGCACAGATACGCAGTATTTT. This gives the protein CASSEVRQGDPSTDTQYF.

The chain combines TRBV4-1 with TRBJ1-6, with 8 bases lining up with TRBD1. This CDR3 comprises 16 residues. V shed 0 bases and J 10 bases; nucleotides not matched to a gene: 8. Looked up from germline, CDR1 is MGHRA and CDR2 is YSYEKL. CDR3 DNA: TGCGCCAGCAGCCAAGAGGTGGACAGGGCGCTGTCACCCCTCCACTTT. Protein sequence: CASSQEVDRALSPLHF.

The chain links TRBV4-1 to TRBJ1-5, with 10 positions matching TRBD1. The CDR3 has 14 residues. From germline, CDR1 is MGHRA and CDR2 YSYEKL. Trimming removed 4 bases from V and 5 bases from J; junction bases left unmatched: 2. The CDR3 region is CASSRGTGDQPQHF. The DNA for the CDR3 is TGCGCCAGCAGCCGAGGGACAGGGGATCAGCCCCAGCATTTT.

The chain employs TRBV15 and TRBJ2-2; 10 bases are a match to TRBD2. The CDR3 consists of 17 residues. V dropped 0 bases and J dropped 4; count of bases not matched to a gene: 5. The germline V gene encodes CDR1 LNHNV and CDR2 YYDKDF (reference sequence). The chain's CDR3 is CATSRDSGLAATGELFF. The DNA of the CDR3 is TGTGCCACCAGCAGAGACTCCGGACTAGCGGCCACCGGGGAGCTGTTTTTT. The whole variable domain, filled in from reference TRBV15 and TRBJ2-2, reads DAMVIQNPRYQVTQFGKPVTLSCSQTLNHNVMYWYQQKSSQAPKLLFHYYDKDFNNEADTPDNFQSRRPNTSFCFLDIRSPGLGDTAMYLCATSRDSGLAATGELFFGEGSRLTVL.

As concerns this clone: This sample includes further DNA sequences coding for the same CDR3. The V gene is TRBV11-2, the J gene TRBJ2-3; unclear D gene. Germline assignment: CDR1 SGHAT and CDR2 FQNNGV. CDR3 length: 12 amino acids. Trimming shortened V by 5 bases and J by 6 bases, and 9 bases separated the two germline ends. The CDR3 coding sequence is TGTGCCAGCAGCCCCGCGAGGGATACGCAGTATTTT. This translates into CASSPARDTQYF.

The genes are TRBV6-2 or TRBV6-3 and TRBJ2-7, with TRBD2 matching over 11 bases. The length of the CDR3 is 14 residues. From germline, CDR1 is MNHEY and CDR2 SVGEGT. V shed 5 bases and J 6 bases; nucleotides not matched to a gene: 6. CDR3 amino acids: CASSPLTSGSEQYF. The CDR3 bases are TGTGCCAGCAGTCCCCTAACTAGCGGGAGCGAGCAGTACTTC.

V is TRBV5-6 and J is TRBJ1-1, with D perhaps TRBD1 (5 bases). Trimming shortened V by 4 bases and J by 0 bases, and 13 bases separated the two germline ends. This CDR3 contains 15 residues. Germline-derived CDR1 and CDR2 are SGHDT and YYEEEE. CDR3 sequence: CASSLPGGLNTEAFF. The DNA of the CDR3 is TGTGCCAGCAGCCTCCCGGGGGGTCTGAACACTGAAGCTTTCTTT.

The chain couples TRBV6-5 to TRBJ1-1, with D perhaps matching TRBD1 (6 bases). Trimming took off 6 bases at V and 1 base at J, with 9 bases between the two ends. Germline V gives CDR1 MNHEY, CDR2 SVGAGI. This CDR3 is built from 13 residues. The CDR3 coding sequence is TGTGCCAGCAGCCGGGACAAGAACACTGAAGCTTTCTTT. Its translation: CASSRDKNTEAFF.

CDR3 in amino acids: CASSYRVNTEAFF. The CDR3 DNA reads TGTGCCAGCAGCTACCGGGTTAACACTGAAGCTTTCTTT. The genes are TRBV7-9 and TRBJ1-1; D is unresolved. This CDR3 contains 13 residues. V was pared by 4 bases and J by 2 bases, with 8 bases between. CDR1 and CDR2 from the germline V gene are SEHNR and FQNEAQ (reference sequence).

This clone was detected only a few times. This sequence joins TRBV2 and TRBJ2-5; D is ambiguous. Germline V lookup: CDR1 SNHLY, CDR2 FYNNEI. This CDR3 contains 13 residues. The V and J ends lost 11 bases and 0 bases respectively, with 13 bases between them. The CDR3 loop reads CAGSLENQETQYF. DNA of the CDR3: TGTGCCGGAAGTCTAGAAAACCAAGAGACCCAGTACTTC.

The chain links TRBV6-4 to TRBJ2-1, with 12 bases lining up with TRBD2. Germline CDR1 reads MRHNA; CDR2 reads SNTAGT. J lost 4 bases, V lost 6 bases, and 7 bases had no gene match. The CDR3 has 16 amino acids. CDR3 DNA: TGTGCCAGCAGAGCGTCCGGGACTAGCGGGTACAATGAGCAGTTCTTC. This encodes CASRASGTSGYNEQFF.

This clone was observed once. The gene calls are TRBV5-1 and TRBJ2-7; TRBD1 is a possible D gene (5 bases). V lost 4 bases and J 7 bases, leaving 18 bases between the germline ends. The CDR3 is 14 residues long. The germline CDR1 and CDR2 sequences are SGHRS and YFSETQ. CDR3 DNA: TGCGCCAGCAGCCCTGAAGGCAGGGTTGGGGAGCAGTACTTC. Its translation: CASSPEGRVGEQYF.

The chain combines TRBV7-2 with TRBJ1-2; possible D gene TRBD1, 5 bases. Germline V gene sequence: CDR1 SGHTA, CDR2 FQGNSA. Trimming stripped 1 base from V and 0 bases from J, with 12 bases between. This CDR3 is 16 amino acids long. CDR3 nucleotide sequence: TGTGCCAGCAGCTTAGGAGGGAGCAGGGCTAACTATGGCTACACCTTC. It specifies CASSLGGSRANYGYTF. Using reference TRBV7-2 and TRBJ1-2 for the parts outside the CDR3, the full variable domain is GAGVSQSPSNKVTEKGKDVELRCDPISGHTALYWYRQSLGQGLEFLIYFQGNSAPDKSGLPSDRFSAERTGGSVSTLTIQRTQQEDSAVYLCASSLGGSRANYGYTFGSGTRLTVV.